Listed below are T cell receptor beta chains from one sample, sequenced in a study of T-cell memory formation after mild COVID-19. Using its own MiXCR run on the 5' RACE reads, TCRdb lists one record per CDR3 protein. Here the sample spans 400,000 or so distinct CDR3 sequences, 15% to 20% being singletons. Sequencing was carried out using PBMCs or a T cell subset sorted from them (not recorded which). The receptors originated from an adult woman who had mild COVID-19 (a few samples of this study predate the infection). Cell type and time point are not known. CDR3s include the opening cysteine and the closing phenylalanine or tryptophan. The D gene is left open where the match is weak. Size values are once, few and many counts, or a class for expanded clones, and some rows have none.

V,size,J,D,DNA,CDR3
TRBV5-1,NA,TRBJ2-7,TRBD2,TGCGCCAGCAGCTTGGGGGCGGGAGAAGGAGACGAGCAGTACTTC,CASSLGAGEGDEQYF
TRBV27,many,TRBJ1-1,NA,TGTGCCAGCAGCCTTTTACAGGGGAACACTGAAGCTTTCTTT,CASSLLQGNTEAFF
TRBV12-3/TRBV12-4,NA,TRBJ2-5,TRBD2,TGTGCCAGCACCGTAGGGGCTAGCGGGAGAGAGACCCAGTACTTC,CASTVGASGRETQYF
TRBV28,few,TRBJ2-1,NA,TGTGCCAGCATCTCGTTCACCTACAATGAGCAGTTCTTC,CASISFTYNEQFF
TRBV6-5,few,TRBJ2-5,NA,TGTGCCAGCAGAGCCCGGCCTGATGGGACCCAGTACTTC,CASRARPDGTQYF
TRBV6-5,few,TRBJ2-7,NA,TGTGCCAGCAGTTACGAGAGCGGGCCGACCTACGAGCAGTACTTC,CASSYESGPTYEQYF
TRBV20-1,NA,TRBJ1-5,TRBD1,TGCAGTGCTAGAGTAGGACAGGGCTTGTATCAGCCCCAGCATTTT,CSARVGQGLYQPQHF
TRBV2,few,TRBJ2-7,TRBD2,TGTGCCAGCACCCGACTAGCGGGGAAGTCCGAGCAGTACTTC,CASTRLAGKSEQYF
TRBV5-1,NA,TRBJ2-3,NA,TGCGCCAGCAGCTTGGCCAAGGGGGAGAGCACAGATACGCAGTATTTT,CASSLAKGESTDTQYF
TRBV2,few,TRBJ1-1,NA,TGTGCCAGCAGTCAGATTATGAACACTGAAGCTTTCTTT,CASSQIMNTEAFF
TRBV4-3,NA,TRBJ2-3,NA,TGCGCCAGCAGCCAAGATAAGCCGGGAGTAGGTACGCAGTATTTT,CASSQDKPGVGTQYF
TRBV27,few,TRBJ2-7,NA,TGTGCCAGCAGTTCCAGTGCACCCTACGAGCAGTACTTC,CASSSSAPYEQYF
TRBV24-1,few,TRBJ2-1,NA,TGTGCCGCCGGCACGGGACGTGAGCAGTTCTTC,CAAGTGREQFF
TRBV20-1,NA,TRBJ2-7,TRBD1,TGCAGTGCTAGAGGTCTCGGGACAGGGAACTACGAGCAGTACTTC,CSARGLGTGNYEQYF
TRBV2,few,TRBJ2-4,NA,TGTGCCAGCAGTGAAAGTATAGCCAAAAACATTCAGTACTTC,CASSESIAKNIQYF
TRBV5-6,NA,TRBJ2-6,NA,TGTGCCAGCAGCTTGGAAGGTGGACAGCCAATCTCTGGGGCCAACGTCCTGACTTTC,CASSLEGGQPISGANVLTF
TRBV2,NA,TRBJ2-7,NA,TGTGCCAGCTTGTACGGCGGGACCTCCTACGAGCAGTACTTC,CASLYGGTSYEQYF
TRBV7-3,few,TRBJ2-2,TRBD1,TGTGCCAGCAGCCCTACAGGGGCCCCGGGCACCGGGGAGCTGTTTTTT,CASSPTGAPGTGELFF
TRBV12-3/TRBV12-4,NA,TRBJ2-1,TRBD1,TGTGCCAGCAGTTCTGACAGGGGACGTAATGAGCAGTTCTTC,CASSSDRGRNEQFF
TRBV5-1,few,TRBJ1-1,NA,TGCGCCAGCAGCCCGGTACATGGGGTCACTGAAGCTTTCTTT,CASSPVHGVTEAFF
TRBV7-2,NA,TRBJ2-7,TRBD2,TGTGCCAGCAGCTTAGCAGCGAGGGGGACTAGCGTATCCGAGCAGTACTTC,CASSLAARGTSVSEQYF
TRBV7-7,few,TRBJ2-1,TRBD2,TGTGCTAGCAGTCCAGCTAGCGGGGCCTCCTACAATGAGCAGTTCTTC,CASSPASGASYNEQFF
TRBV3-1,NA,TRBJ2-5,TRBD2,TGTGCCAGCAGCCAAGGTGCGGGGGGAATAGAGACCCAGTACTTC,CASSQGAGGIETQYF
TRBV19,NA,TRBJ1-5,NA,TGTGCCAGTAGTATAACAGACACCGGCTTTTGGAATCAGCCCCAGCATTTT,CASSITDTGFWNQPQHF
TRBV27,few,TRBJ2-7,TRBD1,TGTGCCAGCAACGACAGGGGAAGGTCCTACGAGCAGTACTTC,CASNDRGRSYEQYF
TRBV5-1,NA,TRBJ2-3,TRBD2,TGCGCCAGCAGCCCCCCGGTACTAGCGGGGGTTGGCACAGATACGCAGTATTTT,CASSPPVLAGVGTDTQYF